This TCR beta chain appears in the sequencing data of a study of T cell responses to AZD1222 COVID-19 vaccine. Study-level results: The CD4 TCRs associated with vaccination extended across spike and predominated at 160-218 and 743-854.

Method: immunoSEQ multiplex PCR; TCRdb's copy keeps in-frame clones and lacks some. The data show more than 120,000 clones, with 88% seen just once and about 4.9% held by the top ten. Turning to this clone: What it binds is unknown.

Germline assignment: CDR1 MNHEY and CDR2 SVGEGT. V dropped 7 bases and J dropped 2; count of bases not matched to a gene: 9. The CDR3 has 15 amino acids. The material sequenced was peripheral blood, taken 28 days after the second dose of the MenACWY control vaccine. This chain joins TRBV6-2 or TRBV6-3 and TRBJ2-3; TRBD2 agrees at 7 bases. The TCR comes from an adult who received the MenACWY meningococcal vaccine as a control. In DNA form, the CDR3 reads TGTGCCAGCACCCCGGGGGGTTTCAACACAGATACGCAGTATTTT. Translation: CASTPGGFNTDTQYF.